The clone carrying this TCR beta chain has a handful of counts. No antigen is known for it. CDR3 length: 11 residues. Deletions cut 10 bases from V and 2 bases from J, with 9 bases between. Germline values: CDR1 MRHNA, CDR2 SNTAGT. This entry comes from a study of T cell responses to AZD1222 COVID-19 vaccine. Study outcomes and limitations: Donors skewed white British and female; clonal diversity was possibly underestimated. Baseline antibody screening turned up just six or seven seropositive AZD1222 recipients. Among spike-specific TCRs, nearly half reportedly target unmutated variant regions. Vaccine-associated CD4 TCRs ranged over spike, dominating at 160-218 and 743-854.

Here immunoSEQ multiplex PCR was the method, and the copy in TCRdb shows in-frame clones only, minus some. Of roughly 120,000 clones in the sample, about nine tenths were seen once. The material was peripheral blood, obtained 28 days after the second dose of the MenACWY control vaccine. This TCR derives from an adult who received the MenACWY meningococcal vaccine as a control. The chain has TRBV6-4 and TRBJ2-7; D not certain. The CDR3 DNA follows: TGTGCCACCCCTCCCACCTACGAGCAGTACTTC. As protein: CATPPTYEQYF.